The 30 T cell receptor beta chains listed next were all sequenced from one sample in a study of TIL therapy for anti-PD-1-resistant metastatic lung cancer. Time point specified: pre-treatment sample, taken before nivolumab and TIL therapy. Pleural nodules or supraclavicular lymph nodes made up most of the excised metastases sampled. The libraries were made with immunoSEQ v3. Method: immunoSEQ multiplex PCR; TCRdb's copy keeps in-frame clones and lacks some. The data show some 90,000 clones, around three fifths seen once. Sequences were derived from tumor tissue, sampled at baseline. All receptors come from a person aged 25 to 79 with non-small cell lung cancer.

This clone was observed at least ten times. The J gene is TRBJ2-7, the V gene TRBV9; 11 bases agree with TRBD2. Germline values: CDR1 SGDLS, CDR2 YYNGEE. The CDR3 consists of 16 residues. The ends lost 3 bases at V and 6 bases at J; junction bases unmatched: 11. The CDR3 DNA reads as TGTGCCAGCAGCGCCTCCGGGACTAGCGGATTCGCCGAGCAGTACTTC. Its translation is CASSASGTSGFAEQYF.

Only a few counts were recorded for this clone. The V call is TRBV7-2, the J call TRBJ2-1; perhaps TRBD2 as D (5 bases). The CDR3 spans 15 residues. V lost 4 bases to trimming and J lost 3 bases, with 13 bases between them. Germline V lookup: CDR1 SGHTA, CDR2 FQGNSA. CDR3: CASSSSGNNYNEQFF. CDR3 DNA: TGTGCCAGCAGCTCGAGCGGAAACAACTACAATGAGCAGTTCTTC.

This clone occurred a few times. This chain joins TRBV19 and TRBJ2-2, with a possible D match to TRBD1 (5 bases). The CDR3 runs to 12 residues. Trimming left V 7 bases short and J 6 bases short, with 9 bases between. Per the germline V gene, CDR1 is LNHDA and CDR2 is SQIVND (reference sequence). The CDR3 loop reads CASKGSAGELFF. The CDR3 DNA is TGTGCCAGTAAGGGGTCTGCCGGGGAGCTGTTTTTT.

There are a few counts of this clone. V and J are TRBV7-9 and TRBJ1-3, with no clear D. Per germline, CDR1 SEHNR and CDR2 FQNEAQ (reference sequence). This CDR3 is 15 amino acids long. V lost 5 bases and J lost 0, with 11 bases in between. The CDR3 loop is CASSPGPNSGNTIYF. CDR3 DNA: TGTGCCAGCAGCCCCGGACCGAACTCTGGAAACACCATATATTTT.

The chain joins TRBV7-2 to TRBJ2-3; weak D call: TRBD2 (6 bases). There are 13 residues in the CDR3. Germline CDR1 reads SGHTA; CDR2 reads FQGNSA. Deletions cut 6 bases from V and 5 bases from J, with 12 bases between. The CDR3: CASRSGSVDTQYF. The CDR3, as DNA: TGTGCCAGCAGATCCGGGAGTGTAGATACGCAGTATTTT. The full variable domain, its missing parts supplied by reference TRBV7-2 and TRBJ2-3, is GAGVSQSPSNKVTEKGKDVELRCDPISGHTALYWYRQSLGQGLEFLIYFQGNSAPDKSGLPSDRFSAERTGGSVSTLTIQRTQQEDSAVYLCASRSGSVDTQYFGPGTRLTVL.

The chain joins TRBV6-4 to TRBJ1-2, with D possibly matching TRBD1 (6 bases). Germline CDR1 is MRHNA and CDR2 is SNTAGT. The CDR3 covers 14 residues. The V and J ends lost 4 bases and 9 bases respectively, with 18 bases between them. Here the CDR3 DNA reads TGTGCCAGCAGTGCATCCTCAGGGGATACTCGCTACACCTTC. As protein: CASSASSGDTRYTF.

The J gene is TRBJ2-1, the V gene TRBV29-1, with 7 positions matching TRBD1. The CDR3 is 15 amino acids. V trimming: 4 bases; J trimming: 0 bases; junction bases outside the gene matches: 6. Germline CDR1 reads SQVTM; CDR2 reads ANQGSEA. The CDR3 DNA follows: TGCAGCGTTGGCCCCCGGGACAGCTCCTACAATGAGCAGTTCTTC. As protein: CSVGPRDSSYNEQFF.

The chain uses TRBV18 and TRBJ2-3; TRBD2 matches 11 bases. V gave up 5 bases and J gave up 5 bases; unmatched junction bases: 6. CDR1 is KGHSH, CDR2 LQKENI, per germline. CDR3 length: 15 amino acids. This CDR3 is CASSSTSGGLDTQYF. CDR3 in DNA: TGTGCCAGCTCATCTACTAGCGGGGGCCTAGATACGCAGTATTTT. The entire variable domain, with the rest obtained from reference TRBV18 and TRBJ2-3, is as follows: NAGVMQNPRHLVRRRGQEARLRCSPMKGHSHVYWYRQLPEEGLKFMVYLQKENIIDESGMPKERFSAEFPKEGPSILRIQQVVRGDSAAYFCASSSTSGGLDTQYFGPGTRLTVL.

This chain links TRBV7-9 with TRBJ2-2, with D uncertain. The CDR3 covers 12 residues. V lost 4 bases, J lost 8 bases, and 8 bases lay in between. Germline V gene data show CDR1 as SEHNR and CDR2 as FQNEAQ (reference sequence). CDR3 DNA sequence: TGTGCCAGCAGCTCGCCCGGAGGGGAGCTGTTTTTT. Translated: CASSSPGGELFF.

The chain has TRBV11-3 and TRBJ2-3; tentatively, D is TRBD2 (6 bases). The length of the CDR3 is 16 residues. V was clipped by 1 base and J by 3 bases, with 14 bases between them. Germline V lookup: CDR1 SGHNT, CDR2 YENEEA. The CDR3, as DNA: TGTGCCAGCAGCTTAGGGGCTAGCGCCTTAACAGATACGCAGTATTTT. Translating gives CASSLGASALTDTQYF.

The J gene is TRBJ2-4, the V gene TRBV14; D might be TRBD1 (5 bases). V dropped 3 bases and J dropped 7 bases, with 16 bases sitting between them. Germline V gives CDR1 SGHDN, CDR2 FVKESK. This CDR3 has 15 residues. The CDR3 nucleotides are TGTGCCAGCAGCCAGGGGATGGGGCTATGGAACATTCAGTACTTC. It yields the protein CASSQGMGLWNIQYF. The variable domain in full, with the rest retrieved from reference TRBV14 and TRBJ2-4, is EAGVTQFPSHSVIEKGQTVTLRCDPISGHDNLYWYRRVMGKEIKFLLHFVKESKQDESGMPNNRFLAERTGGTYSTLKVQPAELEDSGVYFCASSQGMGLWNIQYFGAGTRLSVL.

This clone was seen just once. This sequence joins TRBV7-2 and TRBJ1-5; 7 bases map to TRBD1. V lost 1 base, J lost 0 bases, and 6 bases stayed unmatched. The CDR3 extends over 17 amino acids. Germline assignment: CDR1 SGHTA and CDR2 FQGNSA. CDR3 residues: CASSLEGAGGSNQPQHF. CDR3 coding DNA: TGTGCCAGCAGCTTAGAGGGGGCGGGGGGTAGCAATCAGCCCCAGCATTTT.

The chain combines TRBV7-8 with TRBJ2-5; 7 bases agree with TRBD1. Germline V gene sequence: CDR1 SGHVS, CDR2 FQNEAQ. V lost 1 base, J lost 0 bases, and 5 bases stayed unmatched. The CDR3 consists of 16 residues. The CDR3 DNA is TGTGCCAGCAGCTTAGTTGGGACAGCCAACCAAGAGACCCAGTACTTC. It codes for CASSLVGTANQETQYF.

Details on this clone: Within the sample, other DNA sequences also encode this same CDR3. The DNA for the CDR3 is TGTGCCAGCAGCTTGACTGGACAGGGCCACAATGAGCAGTTCTTC. This codes for CASSLTGQGHNEQFF. The chain combines TRBV5-4 with TRBJ2-1; 8 bases map to TRBD1. The CDR3 extends over 15 amino acids. J gave up 5 bases and V 1 base, and 5 bases lay outside the gene matches. The germline CDR1 and CDR2 sequences are SGHNT and YYREEE (reference sequence).

The chain joins TRBV30 to TRBJ2-6; possible D gene TRBD1, 6 bases. The germline V gene has CDR1 GTSNPN and CDR2 SVGIG (reference sequence). V dropped 0 bases and J dropped 2 bases, with 17 bases sitting between them. CDR3 length: 18 amino acids. The CDR3 coding sequence is TGTGCCTGGAGTGTACTGGGCCAGGGGTTGGCTGGGGCCAACGTCCTGACTTTC. Its translation is CAWSVLGQGLAGANVLTF.

The chain is built from TRBV6-4 and TRBJ2-3, with 7 bases matching TRBD2. CDR3 length: 14 amino acids. Germline CDR1 reads MRHNA; CDR2 reads SNTAGT. The trim removed 2 bases at V and 6 bases at J, leaving 5 bases unmatched. The CDR3 DNA sequence: TGTGCCAGCAGTGACCGGACTAGGAGCGATACGCAGTATTTT. It encodes CASSDRTRSDTQYF.

This clone turned up a few times. The chain has TRBV18 and TRBJ2-2; possibly TRBD1 for D (6 bases). The CDR3 loop spans 16 amino acids. Germline V CDR1 and CDR2: KGHSH, LQKENI. V was cut by 0 bases and J by 1 base, with 9 bases left in between. CDR3 residues: CASSPPGQRNTGELFF. The CDR3 coding sequence is TGTGCCAGCTCACCACCAGGACAGCGGAACACCGGGGAGCTGTTTTTT.

The chain recombines TRBV2 with TRBJ1-2; TRBD1 matches at 7 bases. The germline CDR1 and CDR2 sequences are SNHLY and FYNNEI. There are 13 residues in the CDR3. Germline trimming cut 4 bases from V and 7 bases from J; bases unmatched to any gene: 6. CDR3 in DNA: TGTGCCAGCAGTGCCACAGGGGTTTTTGGCTACACCTTC. Protein: CASSATGVFGYTF.

The chain joins TRBV7-8 to TRBJ1-1; no clear D gene. Between the trimmed V and J ends, which lost 1 base and 5 bases, there was a span of 11 bases. Per the germline V gene, CDR1 is SGHVS and CDR2 is FQNEAQ. This CDR3 region has 14 residues. The CDR3 loop is CASSLVQLGTEAFF. Here the CDR3 DNA reads TGTGCCAGCAGCTTAGTACAGTTAGGGACTGAAGCTTTCTTT.

The chain is built from TRBV4-3 and TRBJ2-7; a weak D match, TRBD1 (6 bases). CDR3 length equals 15 residues. CDR1 is LGHNA, CDR2 YSLEER, per germline. Trimming removed 0 bases from V and 2 bases from J, with 11 bases in between. DNA for the CDR3: TGCGCCAGCAGCCAAGATCTGGGACAAACCTACGAGCAGTACTTC. As protein: CASSQDLGQTYEQYF.

CDR3 nucleotides: TGTGCCAGCGAAATAGGGGGGAGTTATTGGCAGTACTTC. It codes for CASEIGGSYWQYF. The V and J genes are TRBV6-5 and TRBJ2-7, with D perhaps TRBD1 or TRBD2 (6 bases each). Per germline, CDR1 MNHEY and CDR2 SVGAGI. V gave up 8 bases and J gave up 9 bases, with 20 bases separating them. This CDR3 is 13 amino acids long.

The genes are TRBV7-3 and TRBJ2-3; unclear D gene. Trimming stripped 2 bases from V and 1 base from J, with 7 bases between. Looked up from germline, CDR1 is SGHTA and CDR2 is FQGTGA. The CDR3 is 14 residues long. The CDR3 reads CASSLETRTDTQYF. CDR3 bases: TGTGCCAGCAGCTTAGAGACTCGCACAGATACGCAGTATTTT. Filled out from reference TRBV7-3 and TRBJ2-3, the complete variable domain reads GAGVSQTPSNKVTEKGKYVELRCDPISGHTALYWYRQSLGQGPEFLIYFQGTGAADDSGLPNDRFFAVRPEGSVSTLKIQRTERGDSAVYLCASSLETRTDTQYFGPGTRLTVL.

This CDR3 reads CASSRTTNYGYTF. The CDR3 DNA reads TGTGCCAGCTCTAGGACAACTAACTATGGCTACACCTTC. The chain joins TRBV28 to TRBJ1-2; the D gene is possibly TRBD1 (5 bases). Looked up from germline, CDR1 is MDHEN and CDR2 is SYDVKM. This CDR3 contains 13 residues. The V and J ends lost 8 bases and 0 bases respectively, with 10 bases between them.

This chain's CDR3 is CASSPRAWTDNEQFF. In DNA, the CDR3 is TGTGCCAGCAGTCCCCGTGCCTGGACTGACAATGAGCAGTTCTTC. V is TRBV2 and J is TRBJ2-1; possible D gene TRBD2, 5 bases. CDR3 length equals 15 residues. V was cut by 5 bases and J by 5 bases, with 16 bases left in between. CDR1 and CDR2 (germline): SNHLY, FYNNEI.

This clone was seen only once. V is TRBV15 and J is TRBJ2-3; D assignment may be TRBD1 or TRBD2 (6 bases each). Germline CDR1 reads LNHNV; CDR2 reads YYDKDF (reference sequence). The V gene lost 4 bases and the J gene lost 7 bases, with 18 bases spanning the gap. The CDR3 is made up of 15 amino acids. The CDR3 loop reads CATSMAWGALNTQYF. DNA for the CDR3: TGTGCCACCAGCATGGCTTGGGGGGCCCTCAATACGCAGTATTTT.

The rearrangement joins TRBV24-1 to TRBJ1-5; D is perhaps TRBD1 (6 bases). V was cut by 5 bases and J by 2 bases, with 12 bases left in between. Germline V gene data show CDR1 as KGHDR and CDR2 as SFDVKD. The CDR3 consists of 15 residues. The CDR3 nucleotides are TGTGCCACCAGTGCTGGGGGCCGGGGCAATCAGCCCCAGCATTTT. The encoded protein is CATSAGGRGNQPQHF.

This chain uses TRBV7-9 with TRBJ1-1, with a tentative D call TRBD1 (5 bases). CDR1 and CDR2 (germline): SEHNR, FQNEAQ (reference sequence). This CDR3 is built from 13 residues. The V and J ends lost 5 bases and 1 base respectively, with 8 bases between them. Written as DNA, the CDR3 is TGTGCCAGCAGCCCGCAGGGGAACACTGAAGCTTTCTTT. As protein: CASSPQGNTEAFF.

This rearrangement joins TRBV7-9 to TRBJ2-5, with D maybe TRBD2 (5 bases). The length of the CDR3 is 15 residues. Germline V gives CDR1 SEHNR, CDR2 FQNEAQ (reference sequence). V lost 5 bases and J lost 5, with 18 bases in between. The CDR3 DNA reads TGTGCCAGCAGCCCGCGGCAAGGGAGAGCGGAGACCCAGTACTTC. It encodes CASSPRQGRAETQYF.

CDR3 protein: CASSQGPRATGELFF. CDR3 nucleotide sequence: TGTGCCAGCAGCCAAGGGCCTAGGGCCACCGGGGAGCTGTTTTTT. The V gene is TRBV3-1 (or the pseudogene TRBV3-2), the J gene TRBJ2-2; D remains unclear. The length of the CDR3 is 15 residues. CDR1 is LGHDT and CDR2 is YNNKEL in the germline V gene (reference sequence). With 1 base removed from V and 4 bases from J, the gap between germline ends came to 10 bases.

The genes are TRBV19 and TRBJ2-7, with no clear D. Germline CDR1 is LNHDA and CDR2 is SQIVND (reference sequence). This CDR3 has 13 amino acids. V was shortened by 3 bases and J by 1 base, with 7 bases between the two germline ends. The chain's CDR3 is CASSMGKSYEQYF. In DNA, the CDR3 is TGTGCCAGTAGTATGGGGAAGTCCTACGAGCAGTACTTC.